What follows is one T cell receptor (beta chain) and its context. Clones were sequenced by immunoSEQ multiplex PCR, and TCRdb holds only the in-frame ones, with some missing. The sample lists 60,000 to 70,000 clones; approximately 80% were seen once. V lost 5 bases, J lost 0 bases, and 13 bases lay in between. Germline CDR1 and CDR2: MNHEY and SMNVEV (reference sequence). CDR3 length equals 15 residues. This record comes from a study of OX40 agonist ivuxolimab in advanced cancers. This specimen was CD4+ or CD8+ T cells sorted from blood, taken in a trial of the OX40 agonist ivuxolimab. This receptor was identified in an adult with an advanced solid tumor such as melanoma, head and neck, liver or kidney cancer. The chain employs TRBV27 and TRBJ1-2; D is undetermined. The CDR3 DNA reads TGTGCCAGCAGTCCATATTTTGCAGCTAACTATGGCTACACCTTC. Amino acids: CASSPYFAANYGYTF.